This T cell receptor beta chain emerged from a study of blood T cell repertoires in COVID-19 (dated by TCRdb to 2020 to 2022). Regarding the study in general: Samples from collaborators originated in the United States, Italy and Spain and spanned both the acute and convalescent phases of COVID-19. The prospective study material was composed of cDNA or gDNA derived from T cells, B-cell-depleted T cells, or PBMCs. Subjects who had been exposed to COVID-19, were actively infected with it, or had recovered from it provided the deeply sampled blood TCRbeta repertoires that made up the dataset. The repertoires were released in a freely available public database intended as a resource for research on the immune response to SARS-CoV-2. The samples were drawn from the first 160 participants of the ongoing ImmuneRACE study and from over a thousand subjects provided by 6 global collaborators. A de-identified subject ID, COVID-19 status, age in years and sex were almost always included in the sample metadata. Where HLA class I and class II types were available, the types were taken from metadata supplied by the sample provider, not from assay-based typing. Study-level results and caveats: The quantity of clinical and demographic metadata differed by source and by participant and was supplied without curation.

The collaborating institutions used their own protocols to collect whole blood in K2EDTA tubes. Collaborator samples were shipped for TCRbeta analysis as frozen whole blood, isolated PBMCs, or DNA extracted from either sample type. As regards this clone: It lacks a known antigen. No clone much larger than this one lies a single base away; base qualities are absent.

From the cysteine through the phenylalanine, the CDR3 covers 13 amino acids. Left in the record is the CDR3 DNA by itself, 39 bases read in frame from the first base. V and J are truncated by 4 bases and 14 bases respectively, leaving an intervening sequence of 19 bases. Based on the germline V gene, the CDR1 and CDR2 sequences are SGHTS and YDEGEE. The immunoSEQ Assay, a bias-controlled multiplex PCR, was used to amplify TCRbeta CDR3 regions from genomic DNA. The authors' analysis ran thus. The number of nucleated cells in each sample was estimated by amplification of reference gene primers within the assay. To quantify the absolute abundance of each unique TCRbeta CDR3 rearrangement, sequence reads were collapsed and filtered. For each sample, productive Simpson clonality was calculated as the square root of Simpson's diversity index across productive rearrangements. TCRdb provides this immuneACCESS table in a form limited to in-frame rearrangements. Some clones are lacking; in checked studies, under half of them reflect an unresolved V gene, and why the rest are absent is not known. That table supplies the V and J calls and clone size; D and trimming were determined from the DNA. The sample table lists about 20,000 clones, around 84% of them with a count of one. The ten most abundant clones make up 3% to 4% of the sample.

The sequencing sample was made of peripheral blood. The receptor was isolated from a man aged 50 or older with active COVID-19. The V gene is TRBV5-8 and the J gene is TRBJ2-1; the D gene cannot be resolved reliably. The sequenced DNA: TGTGCCAGCAGCCCTAGATTGGTAGCCTGGAAGTTCTTC. The translation is CASSPRLVAWKFF.